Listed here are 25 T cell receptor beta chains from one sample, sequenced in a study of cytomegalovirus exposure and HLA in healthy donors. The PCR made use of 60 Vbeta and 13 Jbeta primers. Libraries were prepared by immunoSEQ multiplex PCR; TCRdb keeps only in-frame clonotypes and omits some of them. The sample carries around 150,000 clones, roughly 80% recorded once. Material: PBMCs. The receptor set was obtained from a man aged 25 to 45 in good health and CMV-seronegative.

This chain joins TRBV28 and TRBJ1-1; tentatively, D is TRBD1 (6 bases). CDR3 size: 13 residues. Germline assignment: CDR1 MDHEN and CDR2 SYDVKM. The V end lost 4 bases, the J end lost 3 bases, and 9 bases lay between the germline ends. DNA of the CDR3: TGTGCCAGCAGTTACAGGGTTTACACTGAAGCTTTCTTT. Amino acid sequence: CASSYRVYTEAFF.

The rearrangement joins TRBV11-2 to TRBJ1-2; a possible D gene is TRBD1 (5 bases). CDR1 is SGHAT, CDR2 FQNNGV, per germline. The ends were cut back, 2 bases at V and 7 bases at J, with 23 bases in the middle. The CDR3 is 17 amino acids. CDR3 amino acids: CASSLINPRALSSGYTF. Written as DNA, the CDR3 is TGTGCCAGCAGCTTAATTAACCCCAGGGCCCTTTCCAGTGGCTACACCTTC.

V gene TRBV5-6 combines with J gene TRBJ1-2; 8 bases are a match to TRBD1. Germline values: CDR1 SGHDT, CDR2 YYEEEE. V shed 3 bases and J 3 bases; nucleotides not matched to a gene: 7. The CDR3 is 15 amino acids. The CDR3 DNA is TGTGCCAGCAGCTCTGCAGGGGGCATCTACTATGGCTACACCTTC. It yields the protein CASSSAGGIYYGYTF.

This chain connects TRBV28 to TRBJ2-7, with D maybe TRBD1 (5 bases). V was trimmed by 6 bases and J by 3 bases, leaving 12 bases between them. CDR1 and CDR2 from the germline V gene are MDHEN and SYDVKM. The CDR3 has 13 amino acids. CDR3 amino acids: CASSTRQNYEQYF. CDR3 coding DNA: TGTGCCAGCAGCACGAGACAGAACTACGAGCAGTACTTC.

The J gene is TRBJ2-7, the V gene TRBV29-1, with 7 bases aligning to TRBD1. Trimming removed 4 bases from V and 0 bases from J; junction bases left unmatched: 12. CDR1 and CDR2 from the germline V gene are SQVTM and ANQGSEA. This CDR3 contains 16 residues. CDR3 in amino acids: CSVVGVDRESSYEQYF. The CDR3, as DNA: TGCAGCGTTGTGGGGGTTGACAGGGAGAGCTCCTACGAGCAGTACTTC.

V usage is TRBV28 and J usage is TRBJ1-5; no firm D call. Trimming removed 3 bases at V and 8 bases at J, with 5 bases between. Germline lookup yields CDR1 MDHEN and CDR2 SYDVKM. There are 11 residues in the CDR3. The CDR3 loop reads CASSFQKPQHF. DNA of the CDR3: TGTGCCAGCAGTTTTCAGAAGCCCCAGCATTTT. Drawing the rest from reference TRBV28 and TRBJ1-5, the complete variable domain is DVKVTQSSRYLVKRTGEKVFLECVQDMDHENMFWYRQDPGLGLRLIYFSYDVKMKEKGDIPEGYSVSREKKERFSLILESASTNQTSMYLCASSFQKPQHFGDGTRLSIL.

The CDR3 coding sequence is TGTGCCAGCAGTTTGCGCGCATCGGTACGCGGAGAGCAGTACTTC. Translation: CASSLRASVRGEQYF. The chain is built from TRBV28 and TRBJ2-7; no reliable D call. The V end was cut by 3 bases, the J end by 7 bases, with 19 bases between. The CDR3 is made up of 15 amino acids. CDR1 MDHEN and CDR2 SYDVKM come from the germline V gene.

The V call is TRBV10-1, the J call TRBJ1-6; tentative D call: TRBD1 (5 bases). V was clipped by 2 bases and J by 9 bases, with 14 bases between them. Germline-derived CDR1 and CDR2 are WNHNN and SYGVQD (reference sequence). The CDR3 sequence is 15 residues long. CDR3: CASSERAGGSSPLHF. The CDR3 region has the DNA TGCGCCAGCAGTGAGCGGGCGGGGGGAAGTTCACCCCTCCACTTT.

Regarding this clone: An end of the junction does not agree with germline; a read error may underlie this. The CDR3: CASSPRNAGDASGGEQYF. The CDR3 nucleotides are TGTGCTAGCTCACCAAGGAACGCCGGGGACGCATCCGGGGGCGAGCAGTACTTC. This rearrangement joins TRBV18 to TRBJ2-7; TRBD2 might be the D (6 bases). CDR1 is KGHSH and CDR2 is LQKENI in the germline V gene. The CDR3 spans 18 residues.

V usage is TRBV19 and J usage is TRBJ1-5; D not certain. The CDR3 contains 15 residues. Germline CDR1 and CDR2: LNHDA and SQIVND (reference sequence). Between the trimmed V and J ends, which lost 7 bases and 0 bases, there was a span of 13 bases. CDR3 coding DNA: TGTGCCAGTATGACGTATGGGCTTAGCAATCAGCCCCAGCATTTT. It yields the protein CASMTYGLSNQPQHF.

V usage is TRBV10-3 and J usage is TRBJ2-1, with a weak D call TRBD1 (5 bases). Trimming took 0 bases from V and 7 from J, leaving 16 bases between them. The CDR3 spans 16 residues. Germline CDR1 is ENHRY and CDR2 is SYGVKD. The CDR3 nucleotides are TGTGCCATCAGTGAGTCTTCGACAGAGATAAGGAATGAGCAGTTCTTC. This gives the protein CAISESSTEIRNEQFF.

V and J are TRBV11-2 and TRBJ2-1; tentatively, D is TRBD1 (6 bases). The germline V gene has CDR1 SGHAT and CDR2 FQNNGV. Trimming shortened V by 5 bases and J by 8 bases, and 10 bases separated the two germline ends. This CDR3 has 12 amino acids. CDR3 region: CASSPQGYEQFF. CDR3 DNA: TGTGCCAGCAGCCCACAGGGTTATGAGCAGTTCTTC.

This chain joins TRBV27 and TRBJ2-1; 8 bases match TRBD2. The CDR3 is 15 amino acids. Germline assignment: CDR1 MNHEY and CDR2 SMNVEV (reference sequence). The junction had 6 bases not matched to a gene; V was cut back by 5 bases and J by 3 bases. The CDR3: CASSETSEDYNEQFF. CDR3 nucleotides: TGTGCCAGCAGTGAGACTAGCGAGGACTACAATGAGCAGTTCTTC.

In DNA form, the CDR3 reads TGCGCCAGCAGCACGGGACAGCGAAGTTTTATTGCGAATGAAAAACTGTTTTTT. It codes for CASSTGQRSFIANEKLFF. The genes are TRBV5-1 and TRBJ1-4; 7 bases fit TRBD1. Germline assignment: CDR1 SGHRS and CDR2 YFSETQ. The CDR3 contains 18 residues. V was pared by 4 bases and J by 5 bases, with 17 bases of the junction left unmatched.

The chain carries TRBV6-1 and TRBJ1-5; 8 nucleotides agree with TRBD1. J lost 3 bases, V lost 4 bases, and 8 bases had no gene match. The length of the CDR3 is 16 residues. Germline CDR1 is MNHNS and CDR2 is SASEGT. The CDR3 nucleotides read TGTGCCAGCAGTGTTTTCCAGGGGGCGATCAATCAGCCCCAGCATTTT. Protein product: CASSVFQGAINQPQHF.

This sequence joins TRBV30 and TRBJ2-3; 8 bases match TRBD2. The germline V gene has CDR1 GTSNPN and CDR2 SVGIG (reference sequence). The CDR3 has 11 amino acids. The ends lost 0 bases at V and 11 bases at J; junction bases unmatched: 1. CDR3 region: CAWSVTSGQYF. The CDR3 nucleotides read TGTGCCTGGAGTGTCACTAGCGGGCAGTATTTT.

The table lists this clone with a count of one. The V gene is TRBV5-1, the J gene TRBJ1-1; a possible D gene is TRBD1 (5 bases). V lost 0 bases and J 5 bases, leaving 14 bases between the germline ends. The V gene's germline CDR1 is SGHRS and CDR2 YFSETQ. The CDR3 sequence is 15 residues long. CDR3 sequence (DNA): TGCGCCAGCAGCTTGGCTATACAGGTTGGGACTGAAGCTTTCTTT. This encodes CASSLAIQVGTEAFF.

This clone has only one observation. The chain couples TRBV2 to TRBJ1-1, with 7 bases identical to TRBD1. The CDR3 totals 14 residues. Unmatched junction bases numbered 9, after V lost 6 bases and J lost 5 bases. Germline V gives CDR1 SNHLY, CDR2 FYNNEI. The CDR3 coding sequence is TGTGCCAGCAGAGTACTACAGGGGAGGACTGAAGCTTTCTTT. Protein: CASRVLQGRTEAFF.

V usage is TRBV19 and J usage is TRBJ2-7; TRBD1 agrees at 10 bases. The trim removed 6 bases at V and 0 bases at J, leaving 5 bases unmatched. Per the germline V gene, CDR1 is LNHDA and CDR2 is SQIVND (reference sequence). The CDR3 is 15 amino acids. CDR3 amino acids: CASRTTGGHSYEQYF. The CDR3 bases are TGTGCCAGTAGAACGACAGGGGGCCACTCCTACGAGCAGTACTTC.

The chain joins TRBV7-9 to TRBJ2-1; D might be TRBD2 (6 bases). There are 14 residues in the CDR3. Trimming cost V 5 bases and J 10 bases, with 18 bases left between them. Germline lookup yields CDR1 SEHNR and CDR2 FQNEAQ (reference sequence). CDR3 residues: CASSRDSPRTEQFF. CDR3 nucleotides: TGTGCCAGCAGCAGGGACTCGCCCCGGACCGAGCAGTTCTTC.

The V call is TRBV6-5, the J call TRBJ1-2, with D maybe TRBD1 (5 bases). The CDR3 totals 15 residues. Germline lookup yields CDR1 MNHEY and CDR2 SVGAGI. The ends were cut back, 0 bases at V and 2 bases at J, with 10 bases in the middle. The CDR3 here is CASSYSQGKNYGYTF. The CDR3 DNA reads TGTGCCAGCAGTTACTCGCAGGGAAAGAACTATGGCTACACCTTC.

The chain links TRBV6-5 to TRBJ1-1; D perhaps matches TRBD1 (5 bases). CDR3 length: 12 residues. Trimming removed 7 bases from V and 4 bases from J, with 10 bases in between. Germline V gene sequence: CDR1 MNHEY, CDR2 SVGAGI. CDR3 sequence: CASTRGGTEAFF. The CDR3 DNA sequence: TGTGCCAGCACAAGGGGTGGCACTGAAGCTTTCTTT.

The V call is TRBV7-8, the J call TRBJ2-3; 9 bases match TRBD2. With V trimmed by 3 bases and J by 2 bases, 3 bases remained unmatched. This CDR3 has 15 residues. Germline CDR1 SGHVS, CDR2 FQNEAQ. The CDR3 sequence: CASSFLAGVTDTQYF. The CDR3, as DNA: TGTGCCAGCAGCTTTTTAGCGGGGGTCACAGATACGCAGTATTTT.

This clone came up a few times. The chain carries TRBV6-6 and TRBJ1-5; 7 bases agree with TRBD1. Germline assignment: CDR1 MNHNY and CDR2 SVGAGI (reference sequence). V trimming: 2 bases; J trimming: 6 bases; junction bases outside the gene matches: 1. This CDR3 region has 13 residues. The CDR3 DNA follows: TGTGCCAGCAGTTACGAGGGGGCTCAGCCCCAGCATTTT. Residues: CASSYEGAQPQHF.

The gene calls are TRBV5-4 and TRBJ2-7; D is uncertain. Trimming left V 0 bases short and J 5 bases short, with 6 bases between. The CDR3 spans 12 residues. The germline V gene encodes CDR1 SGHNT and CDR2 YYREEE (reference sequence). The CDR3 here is CASSLALDEQYF. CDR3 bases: TGTGCCAGCAGCTTGGCCCTTGACGAGCAGTACTTC.